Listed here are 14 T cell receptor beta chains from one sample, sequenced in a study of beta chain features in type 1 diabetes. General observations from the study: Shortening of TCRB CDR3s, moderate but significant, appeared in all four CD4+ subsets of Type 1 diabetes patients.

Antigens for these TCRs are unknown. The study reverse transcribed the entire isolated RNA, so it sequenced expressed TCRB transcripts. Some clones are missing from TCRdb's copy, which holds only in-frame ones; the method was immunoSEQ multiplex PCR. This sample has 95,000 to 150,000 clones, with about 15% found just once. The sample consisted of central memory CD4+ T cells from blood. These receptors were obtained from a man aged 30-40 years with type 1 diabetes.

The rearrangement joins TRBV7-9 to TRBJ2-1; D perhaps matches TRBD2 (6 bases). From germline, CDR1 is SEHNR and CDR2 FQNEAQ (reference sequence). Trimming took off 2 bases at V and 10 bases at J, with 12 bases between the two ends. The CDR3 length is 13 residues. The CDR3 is CASSLFGGEEQFF. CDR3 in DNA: TGTGCCAGCAGCTTATTCGGGGGAGAAGAGCAGTTCTTC. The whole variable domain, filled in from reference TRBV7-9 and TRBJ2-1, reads DTGVSQNPRHKITKRGQNVTFRCDPISEHNRLYWYRQTLGQGPEFLTYFQNEAQLEKSRLLSDRFSAERPKGSFSTLEIQRTEQGDSAMYLCASSLFGGEEQFFGPGTRLTVL.

The CDR3 sequence is CSVEGAPGRDEKLFF. The DNA for the CDR3 is TGCAGCGTTGAAGGCGCCCCGGGCAGGGATGAAAAACTGTTTTTT. The J gene is TRBJ1-4, the V gene TRBV29-1, with D tentatively TRBD1 (5 bases). Germline CDR1 is SQVTM and CDR2 is ANQGSEA. V was trimmed by 1 base and J by 6 bases, leaving 15 bases between them. The CDR3 contains 15 residues.

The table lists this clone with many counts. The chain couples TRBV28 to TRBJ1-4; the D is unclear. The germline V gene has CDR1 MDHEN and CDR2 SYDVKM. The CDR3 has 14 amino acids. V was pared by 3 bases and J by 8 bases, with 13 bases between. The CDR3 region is CASSFMGVREKLFF. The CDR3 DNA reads TGTGCCAGCAGTTTCATGGGAGTTCGGGAAAAACTGTTTTTT.

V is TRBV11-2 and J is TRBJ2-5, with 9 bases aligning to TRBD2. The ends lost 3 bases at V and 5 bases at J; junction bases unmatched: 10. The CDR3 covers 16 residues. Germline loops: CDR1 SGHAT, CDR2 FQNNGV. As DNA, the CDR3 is TGTGCCAGCAGCTTCAGCGGGGGGACCAGCCGGGAGACCCAGTACTTC. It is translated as CASSFSGGTSRETQYF.

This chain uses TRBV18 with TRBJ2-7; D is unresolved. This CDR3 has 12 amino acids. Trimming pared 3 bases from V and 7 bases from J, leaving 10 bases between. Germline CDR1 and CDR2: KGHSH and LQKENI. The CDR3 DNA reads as TGTGCCAGCTCACCCCTCGAAGGAGAGCAGTACTTC. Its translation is CASSPLEGEQYF.

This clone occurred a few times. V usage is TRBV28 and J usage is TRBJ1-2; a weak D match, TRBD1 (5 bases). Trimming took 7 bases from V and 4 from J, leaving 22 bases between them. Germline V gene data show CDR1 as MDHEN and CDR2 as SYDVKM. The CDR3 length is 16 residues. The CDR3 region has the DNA TGTGCCAGCACACCCGGGGGGACCCAAGGGTCCTATGGCTACACCTTC. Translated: CASTPGGTQGSYGYTF.

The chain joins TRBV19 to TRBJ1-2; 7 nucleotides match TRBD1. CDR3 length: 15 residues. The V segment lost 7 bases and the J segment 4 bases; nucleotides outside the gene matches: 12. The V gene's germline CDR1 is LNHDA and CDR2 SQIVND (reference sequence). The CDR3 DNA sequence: TGTGCCAGTAACGCCGAGACAGGGAATCTCTATGGCTACACCTTC. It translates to CASNAETGNLYGYTF.

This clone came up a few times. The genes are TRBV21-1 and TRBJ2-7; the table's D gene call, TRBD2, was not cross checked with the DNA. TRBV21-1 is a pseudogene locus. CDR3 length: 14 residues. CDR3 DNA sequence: TGTGCCAGCAGCAACAGGGAGGGGACCTACGAGCAGTACTTC. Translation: CASSNREGTYEQYF.

The CDR3 protein is CASSYSPPGEGYGYTF. In DNA, the CDR3 is TGTGCCAGCAGTTACTCTCCCCCCGGAGAAGGATATGGCTACACCTTC. The genes are TRBV6-5 and TRBJ1-2; D gene uncertain. The CDR3 runs to 16 residues. V was cut by 0 bases and J by 5 bases, with 16 bases left in between. CDR1 MNHEY and CDR2 SVGAGI come from the germline V gene.

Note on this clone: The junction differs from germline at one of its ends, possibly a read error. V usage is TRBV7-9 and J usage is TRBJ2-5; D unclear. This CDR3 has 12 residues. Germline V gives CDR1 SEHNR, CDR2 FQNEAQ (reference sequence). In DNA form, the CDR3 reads TGTGCCAGCAGCTCCTACCAGGAGACCCAGTACTTC. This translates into CASSSYQETQYF.

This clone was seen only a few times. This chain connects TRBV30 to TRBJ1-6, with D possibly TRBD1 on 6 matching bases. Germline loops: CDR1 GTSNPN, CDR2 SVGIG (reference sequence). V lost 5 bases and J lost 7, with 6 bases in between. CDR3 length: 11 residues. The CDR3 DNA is TGTGCCTGGGACAGGAATTCACCCCTCCACTTT. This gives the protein CAWDRNSPLHF. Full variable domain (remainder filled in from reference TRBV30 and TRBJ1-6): SQTIHQWPATLVQPVGSPLSLECTVEGTSNPNLYWYRQAAGRGLQLLFYSVGIGQISSEVPQNLSASRPQDRQFILSSKKLLLSDSGFYLCAWDRNSPLHFGNGTRLTVT.

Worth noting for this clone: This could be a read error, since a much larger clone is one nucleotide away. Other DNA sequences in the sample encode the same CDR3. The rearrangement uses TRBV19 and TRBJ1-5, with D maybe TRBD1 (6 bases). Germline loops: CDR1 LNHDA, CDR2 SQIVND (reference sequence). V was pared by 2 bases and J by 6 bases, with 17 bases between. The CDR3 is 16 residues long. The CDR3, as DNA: TGTGCCAGTAGTATAACCTCGGCAGGGGCAGGTCAGCCCCAGCATTTT. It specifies CASSITSAGAGQPQHF.

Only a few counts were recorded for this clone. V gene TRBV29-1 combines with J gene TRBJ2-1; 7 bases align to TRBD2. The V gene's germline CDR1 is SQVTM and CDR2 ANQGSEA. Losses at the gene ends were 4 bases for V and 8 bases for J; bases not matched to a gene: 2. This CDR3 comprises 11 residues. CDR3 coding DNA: TGCAGCGTTGGACTAGCCCATGAGCAGTTCTTC. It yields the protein CSVGLAHEQFF.

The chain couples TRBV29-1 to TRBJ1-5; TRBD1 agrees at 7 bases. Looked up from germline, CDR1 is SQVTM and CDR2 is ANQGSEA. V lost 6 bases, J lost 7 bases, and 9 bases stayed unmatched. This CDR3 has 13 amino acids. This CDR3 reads CSVGTVLGQPQHF. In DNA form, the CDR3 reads TGCAGCGTAGGGACAGTTTTGGGGCAGCCCCAGCATTTT.